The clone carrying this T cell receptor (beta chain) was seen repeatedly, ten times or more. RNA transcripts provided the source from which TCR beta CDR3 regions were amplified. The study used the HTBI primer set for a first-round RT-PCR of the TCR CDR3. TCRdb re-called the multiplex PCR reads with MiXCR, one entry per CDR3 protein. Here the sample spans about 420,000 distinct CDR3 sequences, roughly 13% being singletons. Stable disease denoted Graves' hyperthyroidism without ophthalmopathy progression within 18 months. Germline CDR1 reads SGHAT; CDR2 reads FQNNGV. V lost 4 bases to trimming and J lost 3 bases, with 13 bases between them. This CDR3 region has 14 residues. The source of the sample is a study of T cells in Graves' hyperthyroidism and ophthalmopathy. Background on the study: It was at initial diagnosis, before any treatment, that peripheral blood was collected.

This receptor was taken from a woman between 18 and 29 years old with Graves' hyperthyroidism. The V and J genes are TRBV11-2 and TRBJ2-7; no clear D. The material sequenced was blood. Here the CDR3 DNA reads TGTGCCAGCAGCTCCACAAAGAAATACTACGAGCAGTACTTC. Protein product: CASSSTKKYYEQYF.